This entry features one T cell receptor beta chain sequence. Its target is unknown. These data belong to a study of neoadjuvant anti-PD-1 for oral cavity cancer. Stated time point: after neoadjuvant nivolumab, at surgical resection. Clones were sequenced by immunoSEQ multiplex PCR, and TCRdb holds only the in-frame ones, with some missing. The repertoire holds more than 30,000 clones, with about 36% as singletons. The CDR3 totals 17 residues. Trimming took 1 base from V and 3 from J; bases not matched to a gene: 7. Germline CDR1 and CDR2: MGHRA and YSYEKL. Findings and limits, study-wide: With a few patients per group, TCR findings need larger cohorts.

The rearrangement links TRBV4-1 to TRBJ2-3, with 10 bases fitting TRBD1. Source: tumor tissue, taken after nivolumab (anti-PD-1) treatment. This TCR came from a person aged 35-79 years with oral cavity squamous cell carcinoma. Here the CDR3 reads CASSQGIGGQGTDTQYF. The CDR3 DNA reads as TGCGCCAGCAGCCAAGGAATAGGGGGACAGGGGACAGATACGCAGTATTTT.